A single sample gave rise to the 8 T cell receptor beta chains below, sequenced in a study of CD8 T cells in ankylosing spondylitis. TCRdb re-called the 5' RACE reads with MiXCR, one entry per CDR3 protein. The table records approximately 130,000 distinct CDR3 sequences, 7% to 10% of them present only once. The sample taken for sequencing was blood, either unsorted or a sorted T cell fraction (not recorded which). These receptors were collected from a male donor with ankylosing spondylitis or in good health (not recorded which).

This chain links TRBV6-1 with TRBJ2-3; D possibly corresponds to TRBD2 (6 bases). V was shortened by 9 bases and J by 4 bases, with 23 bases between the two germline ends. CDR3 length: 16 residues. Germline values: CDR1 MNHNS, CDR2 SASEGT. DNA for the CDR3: TGTGCCAGACCGCCCAAGGGCGCGGGAAACGCAGATACGCAGTATTTT. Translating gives CARPPKGAGNADTQYF.

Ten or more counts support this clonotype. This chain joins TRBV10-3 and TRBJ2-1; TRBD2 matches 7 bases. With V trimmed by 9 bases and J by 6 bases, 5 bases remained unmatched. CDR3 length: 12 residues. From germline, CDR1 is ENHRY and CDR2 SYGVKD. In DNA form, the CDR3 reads TGTGCCATAACCGGGACTACCAATGAGCAGTTCTTC. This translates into CAITGTTNEQFF.

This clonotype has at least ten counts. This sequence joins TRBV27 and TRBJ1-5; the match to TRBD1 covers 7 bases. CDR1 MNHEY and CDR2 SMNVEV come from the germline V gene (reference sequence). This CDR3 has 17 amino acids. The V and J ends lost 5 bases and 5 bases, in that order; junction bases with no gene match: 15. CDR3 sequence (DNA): TGTGCCAGCAGTCCAGACCGACAGGGATGGGTTCATCAGCCCCAGCATTTT. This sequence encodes CASSPDRQGWVHQPQHF.

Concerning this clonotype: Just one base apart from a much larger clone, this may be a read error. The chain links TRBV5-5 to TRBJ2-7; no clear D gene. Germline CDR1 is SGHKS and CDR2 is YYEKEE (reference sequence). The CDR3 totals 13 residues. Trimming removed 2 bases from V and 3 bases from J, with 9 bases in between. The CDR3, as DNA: TGTGCCAGCAGCTTTGGCCTCAACTACGAGCAGTACTTC. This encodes CASSFGLNYEQYF.

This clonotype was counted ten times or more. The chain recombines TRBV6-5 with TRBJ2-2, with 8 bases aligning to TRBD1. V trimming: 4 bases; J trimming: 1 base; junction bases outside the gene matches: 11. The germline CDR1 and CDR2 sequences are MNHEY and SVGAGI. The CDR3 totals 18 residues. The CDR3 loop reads CASSSDREAIRNTGELFF. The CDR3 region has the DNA TGTGCCAGCAGTTCGGACAGGGAGGCGATAAGGAACACCGGGGAGCTGTTTTTT.

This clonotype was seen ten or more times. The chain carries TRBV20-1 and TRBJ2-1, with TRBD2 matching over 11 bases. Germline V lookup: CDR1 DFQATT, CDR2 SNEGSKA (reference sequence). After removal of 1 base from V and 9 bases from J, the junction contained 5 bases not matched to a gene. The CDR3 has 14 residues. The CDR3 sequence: CSARASGRFGEQFF. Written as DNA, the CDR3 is TGCAGTGCTAGAGCTAGCGGGAGGTTTGGTGAGCAGTTCTTC.

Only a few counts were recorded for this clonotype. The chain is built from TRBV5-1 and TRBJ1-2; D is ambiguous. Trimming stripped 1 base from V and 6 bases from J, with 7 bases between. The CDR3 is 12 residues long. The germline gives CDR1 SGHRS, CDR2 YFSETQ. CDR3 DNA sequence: TGCGCCAGCAGCTTGACAAGAGATGGCTACACCTTC. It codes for CASSLTRDGYTF.

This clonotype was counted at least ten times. The CDR3 sequence: CASSPQAGETGEQFF. The CDR3 DNA follows: TGTGCCAGCTCACCTCAAGCGGGAGAGACGGGTGAGCAGTTCTTC. The rearrangement uses TRBV18 and TRBJ2-1; 8 bases are shared with TRBD2. The CDR3 sequence is 15 residues long. The V gene's germline CDR1 is KGHSH and CDR2 LQKENI. Trimming took 3 bases from V and 9 from J; bases not matched to a gene: 10.